A single sample is the source of the 17 T cell receptor beta chains below, sequenced in a study of radiation and T cells in renal cell carcinoma. Repertoires were generated with immunoSEQ multiplex PCR, while TCRdb's copy carries only in-frame clones and drops some. In the table there are 100,000 to 150,000 clones, approximately 75% of which are singletons. The sample's time point: blood 2 weeks post-SBRT. Treatment reported: 15 Gy SBRT to primary tumor, nephrectomy 4 weeks later. Sequenced here: blood, sampled from a patient whose treatment included radiotherapy and nephrectomy. Receptor source: a woman aged 60-75 years with renal cell carcinoma.

The V call is TRBV6-1, the J call TRBJ2-1; 9 bases fit TRBD1. Germline V gives CDR1 MNHNS, CDR2 SASEGT. CDR3 size: 16 residues. Trimming at V came to 4 bases and at J to 6 bases, leaving 10 bases not matched to a gene. The CDR3 sequence: CASSATWTGVGNEQFF. Here the CDR3 DNA reads TGTGCCAGCAGTGCAACCTGGACAGGGGTTGGCAATGAGCAGTTCTTC.

This chain links TRBV4-3 with TRBJ2-7; perhaps D is TRBD1 or TRBD2 (5 bases each). V dropped 0 bases and J dropped 6 bases, with 15 bases sitting between them. Germline V gene sequence: CDR1 LGHNA, CDR2 YSLEER. The CDR3 extends over 15 amino acids. The CDR3 DNA reads as TGCGCCAGCAGCCAAGAACGAGGGGTCGGGTTCGAGCAGTACTTC. This codes for CASSQERGVGFEQYF.

This rearrangement joins TRBV6-1 to TRBJ2-1; weak D call: TRBD2 (5 bases). Germline CDR1 is MNHNS and CDR2 is SASEGT. This CDR3 comprises 13 residues. The germline V and J ends were trimmed by 9 bases and 0 bases, with 9 bases remaining between them. CDR3 protein: CASGGLSYNEQFF. As DNA, the CDR3 is TGTGCCAGTGGAGGACTCTCCTACAATGAGCAGTTCTTC.

The gene calls are TRBV7-9 and TRBJ2-5, with D maybe TRBD2 (6 bases). CDR3 length: 14 amino acids. CDR1 is SEHNR, CDR2 FQNEAQ, per germline (reference sequence). The V end was cut by 7 bases, the J end by 3 bases, with 15 bases between. CDR3 residues: CASTIWGEEETQYF. For the CDR3, the DNA is TGTGCCAGCACCATATGGGGGGAGGAAGAGACCCAGTACTTC.

The chain carries TRBV9 and TRBJ2-2; the match to TRBD1 covers 8 bases. CDR1 is SGDLS and CDR2 is YYNGEE in the germline V gene. J was trimmed by 3 bases and V by 5 bases; bases with no gene match: 3. The length of the CDR3 is 14 residues. CDR3 in DNA: TGTGCCAGCAGAGCAGGGGGCGACACCGGGGAGCTGTTTTTT. Translation: CASRAGGDTGELFF.

The count of this clone is one. The chain joins TRBV5-4 to TRBJ1-1; D is possibly TRBD1 (6 bases). The CDR3 runs to 14 residues. From germline, CDR1 is SGHNT and CDR2 YYREEE (reference sequence). Deletions cut 4 bases from V and 3 bases from J, with 13 bases between. The CDR3 loop is CASSPRTEYTEAFF. Written as DNA, the CDR3 is TGTGCCAGCAGCCCTCGGACAGAATACACTGAAGCTTTCTTT.

The rearrangement joins TRBV7-9 to TRBJ2-7; tentative D call: TRBD2 (5 bases). The CDR3 is 13 amino acids. Between the trimmed V and J ends, which lost 5 bases and 9 bases, there was a span of 17 bases. Germline-derived CDR1 and CDR2 are SEHNR and FQNEAQ (reference sequence). CDR3 region: CASSPGLDRGQYF. CDR3 sequence (DNA): TGTGCCAGCAGCCCAGGACTGGACCGTGGGCAGTACTTC.

The genes are TRBV18 and TRBJ2-7; the D gene could be TRBD1 or TRBD2 (5 bases each). V lost 3 bases to trimming and J lost 6 bases, with 15 bases between them. In germline, CDR1 is KGHSH, CDR2 LQKENI. This CDR3 spans 14 amino acids. CDR3 residues: CASSPSLTGGEQYF. Written as DNA, the CDR3 is TGTGCCAGCTCACCCTCCCTTACTGGGGGCGAGCAGTACTTC.

This clone was seen just once. The chain carries TRBV14 and TRBJ2-3; the D is unclear. The CDR3 has 13 residues. The V and J ends lost 4 bases and 0 bases respectively, with 5 bases between them. Germline V gives CDR1 SGHDN, CDR2 FVKESK. The CDR3 coding sequence is TGTGCCAGCAGCCCTATTAGCACAGATACGCAGTATTTT. Its protein product is CASSPISTDTQYF.

The chain couples TRBV6-6 to TRBJ2-7, with no clear D. V shed 6 bases and J shed 1 base, with 10 bases lying between them. The CDR3 runs 13 residues. CDR1 and CDR2 from the germline V gene are MNHNY and SVGAGI (reference sequence). CDR3 amino acids: CASSPPGSYEQYF. CDR3 in DNA: TGTGCCAGCAGCCCCCCCGGATCCTACGAGCAGTACTTC.

The chain couples TRBV5-1 to TRBJ2-5; no reliable D call. V was shortened by 4 bases and J by 5 bases, with 15 bases between the two germline ends. CDR3 length: 14 amino acids. Germline V CDR1 and CDR2: SGHRS, YFSETQ. The CDR3 region has the DNA TGCGCCAGCAGCCCCTCTGGGGTTGAGGAGACCCAGTACTTC. It is translated as CASSPSGVEETQYF. Full variable domain (remainder filled in from reference TRBV5-1 and TRBJ2-5): KAGVTQTPRYLIKTRGQQVTLSCSPISGHRSVSWYQQTPGQGLQFLFEYFSETQRNKGNFPGRFSGRQFSNSRSEMNVSTLELGDSALYLCASSPSGVEETQYFGPGTRLLVL.

The chain links TRBV5-6 to TRBJ2-1; 8 bases are a match to TRBD2. The CDR3 spans 15 residues. Trimming took 3 bases from V and 2 from J; bases not matched to a gene: 4. Germline-derived CDR1 and CDR2 are SGHDT and YYEEEE. The CDR3 spells CASSSGLAPYNEQFF. The CDR3 bases are TGTGCCAGCAGCTCCGGACTAGCACCCTACAATGAGCAGTTCTTC.

J is TRBJ2-2 and V is TRBV4-2; 12 nucleotides align to TRBD1. The ends lost 4 bases at V and 7 bases at J; junction bases unmatched: 4. The CDR3 is made up of 15 amino acids. Germline-derived CDR1 and CDR2 are LGHNA and YNFKEQ. The CDR3 coding sequence is TGTGCCAGCAGCCCCGGGACAGGGGGCGTCGGGGAGCTGTTTTTT. It translates to CASSPGTGGVGELFF.

This clone was detected once. The genes are TRBV9 and TRBJ2-1, with D possibly TRBD2 on 5 matching bases. Trimming left V 4 bases short and J 0 bases short, with 20 bases between. CDR3 length: 18 residues. The germline gives CDR1 SGDLS, CDR2 YYNGEE. This chain's CDR3 is CASSLEATRASSYNEQFF. CDR3 DNA sequence: TGTGCCAGCAGCCTCGAAGCCACGCGGGCAAGCTCCTACAATGAGCAGTTCTTC. Drawing the rest from reference TRBV9 and TRBJ2-1, the complete variable domain is DSGVTQTPKHLITATGQRVTLRCSPRSGDLSVYWYQQSLDQGLQFLIQYYNGEERAKGNILERFSAQQFPDLHSELNLSSLELGDSALYFCASSLEATRASSYNEQFFGPGTRLTVL.

The V call is TRBV4-3, the J call TRBJ1-4; weak D call: TRBD1 (6 bases). This CDR3 has 14 amino acids. Germline CDR1 LGHNA, CDR2 YSLEER. Trimming took 6 bases from V and 7 from J, leaving 15 bases between them. The CDR3 region has the DNA TGCGCCAGCAGAAAAGGGGGGGTCGGTGAAAAACTGTTTTTT. It specifies CASRKGGVGEKLFF.

The V call is TRBV9, the J call TRBJ2-1; D gene uncertain. V lost 0 bases, J lost 4 bases, and 11 bases lay in between. Germline lookup yields CDR1 SGDLS and CDR2 YYNGEE. The CDR3 length is 15 residues. CDR3 residues: CASSVVGGPYNEQFF. The CDR3 DNA is TGTGCCAGCAGCGTAGTGGGCGGTCCTTACAATGAGCAGTTCTTC.

This clone was seen once. The chain is built from TRBV7-3 and TRBJ2-5; 10 bases are a match to TRBD1. CDR3 length: 16 amino acids. CDR1 is SGHTA, CDR2 FQGTGA, per germline. Germline trimming cut 3 bases from V and 2 bases from J; bases unmatched to any gene: 6. CDR3 in amino acids: CASSFPTGGIQETQYF. The CDR3, as DNA: TGTGCCAGCAGCTTCCCGACAGGGGGCATACAAGAGACCCAGTACTTC. The full variable domain, rest sourced from reference TRBV7-3 and TRBJ2-5, is GAGVSQTPSNKVTEKGKYVELRCDPISGHTALYWYRQSLGQGPEFLIYFQGTGAADDSGLPNDRFFAVRPEGSVSTLKIQRTERGDSAVYLCASSFPTGGIQETQYFGPGTRLLVL.